This passage covers 27 T cell receptor beta chains from one sample sequenced in a study of blood T cell repertoires in COVID-19 (dated by TCRdb to the early 2020s). The library was produced with the immunoSEQ multiplex PCR assay. Imported from immuneACCESS, the table was reduced by TCRdb to in-frame sequences with V and J called. These copies leave out some clones; in studies compared against another copy, an unresolved V gene accounts for under half, and the cause of the remainder is not known. This sample has approximately 320,000 clones in its table, and 90% of those were observed once. The leading ten clones occupy roughly 2.5% of the sample. Sequences were obtained from PBMCs or T cells enriched from blood (not recorded which). These TCRs come from a man aged 60 to 75 who had recovered from COVID-19.

V gene TRBV7-9 combines with J gene TRBJ1-5; weak D call: TRBD1 (5 bases). The CDR3 has 14 residues. With 5 bases removed from V and 0 bases from J, the gap between germline ends came to 8 bases. Germline CDR1 and CDR2: SEHNR and FQNEAQ (reference sequence). The DNA for the CDR3 is TGTGCCAGCAGCCCAGGGAATAGCAATCAGCCCCAGCATTTT. Translating gives CASSPGNSNQPQHF.

This clone has a handful of counts. This rearrangement joins TRBV6-2 or TRBV6-3 to TRBJ2-1; tentatively, D is TRBD1 (5 bases). V dropped 4 bases and J dropped 10 bases, with 20 bases sitting between them. CDR3 length: 15 residues. From germline, CDR1 is MNHEY and CDR2 SVGEGT. The CDR3 spells CASSFRQLKGYEQFF. The CDR3 DNA is TGTGCCAGCAGTTTCAGGCAGCTCAAGGGGTACGAGCAGTTCTTC.

The rearrangement joins TRBV28 to TRBJ1-6; possible D gene TRBD1, 5 bases. This CDR3 has 15 residues. Germline CDR1 is MDHEN and CDR2 is SYDVKM. Trimming took off 5 bases at V and 0 bases at J, with 8 bases between the two ends. The CDR3 reads CASSQGSSYNSPLHF. CDR3 in DNA: TGTGCCAGCAGTCAGGGAAGCTCCTATAATTCACCCCTCCACTTT. Complete variable domain (other parts from reference TRBV28 and TRBJ1-6): DVKVTQSSRYLVKRTGEKVFLECVQDMDHENMFWYRQDPGLGLRLIYFSYDVKMKEKGDIPEGYSVSREKKERFSLILESASTNQTSMYLCASSQGSSYNSPLHFGNGTRLTVT.

A remark on this clone: The sample holds other DNA sequences that translate to the same CDR3. This chain uses TRBV30 with TRBJ2-7, with D uncertain. Trimming removed 0 bases from V and 4 bases from J, with 4 bases in between. The length of the CDR3 is 11 residues. Germline CDR1 and CDR2: GTSNPN and SVGIG (reference sequence). CDR3 sequence reads: CAWSVQYEQYF. The CDR3 bases are TGTGCCTGGAGTGTACAATACGAGCAGTACTTC.

The rearrangement links TRBV9 to TRBJ2-2; TRBD2 is a possible D gene (5 bases). The V end was cut by 6 bases, the J end by 3 bases, with 24 bases between. Per germline, CDR1 SGDLS and CDR2 YYNGEE. This CDR3 is built from 18 residues. As DNA, the CDR3 is TGTGCCAGCAATTCACACCGAGGCGGCGGAGGTGACACCGGGGAGCTGTTTTTT. It translates to CASNSHRGGGGDTGELFF.

The J gene is TRBJ2-7, the V gene TRBV14; the match to TRBD1 covers 8 bases. Trimming at V came to 3 bases and at J to 1 base, leaving 8 bases not matched to a gene. Germline CDR1 SGHDN, CDR2 FVKESK. The CDR3 spans 16 residues. Here the CDR3 reads CASSHEQGDPSYEQYF. CDR3 DNA: TGTGCCAGCAGCCATGAACAGGGGGACCCGTCCTACGAGCAGTACTTC.

This chain connects TRBV28 to TRBJ2-6; TRBD1 might be the D (6 bases). CDR1 and CDR2 from the germline V gene are MDHEN and SYDVKM. The V end lost 5 bases, the J end lost 4 bases, and 12 bases lay between the germline ends. The CDR3 sequence is 15 residues long. In DNA, the CDR3 is TGTGCCAGCAGTAAACCAGGGGTAGGGGCCAACGTCCTGACTTTC. Translation gives CASSKPGVGANVLTF.

This clone has only a few counts. This sequence joins TRBV2 and TRBJ1-1, with no clear D. Germline loops: CDR1 SNHLY, CDR2 FYNNEI. This CDR3 comprises 21 residues. Trimming pared 6 bases from V and 5 bases from J, leaving 37 bases between. This chain's CDR3 is CASRKPRNPGHRAGSWTEAFF. CDR3 nucleotides: TGTGCCAGCAGAAAGCCCAGGAACCCGGGCCACAGAGCGGGGTCATGGACTGAAGCTTTCTTT.

The V gene is TRBV5-1, the J gene TRBJ1-1; 10 bases align to TRBD1. V gave up 4 bases and J gave up 4 bases; unmatched junction bases: 4. The germline gives CDR1 SGHRS, CDR2 YFSETQ. The CDR3 runs 14 residues. The CDR3 nucleotides read TGCGCCAGCAGCAGACAGGGGGCCGGCACTGAAGCTTTCTTT. It codes for CASSRQGAGTEAFF.

The sample holds one count of this clone. The chain carries TRBV6-5 and TRBJ1-2; D possibly corresponds to TRBD1 (5 bases). Deletions cut 7 bases from V and 4 bases from J, with 13 bases between. CDR1 MNHEY and CDR2 SVGAGI come from the germline V gene. The CDR3 extends over 13 amino acids. The CDR3: CASTETDSYGYTF. CDR3 nucleotides: TGTGCCAGCACCGAGACAGATTCCTATGGCTACACCTTC.

This clone was detected only a few times. The chain employs TRBV6-8 and TRBJ2-3, with D possibly TRBD2 on 5 matching bases. Germline V gene sequence: CDR1 MNHGY, CDR2 SAAAGT. The CDR3 runs to 16 residues. The ends were cut back, 2 bases at V and 2 bases at J, with 14 bases in the middle. This CDR3 is CASSYERTAVTDTQYF. The CDR3 DNA reads as TGTGCCAGCAGTTACGAAAGGACTGCTGTCACAGATACGCAGTATTTT.

This clone was picked up a small number of times. The chain employs TRBV4-1 and TRBJ2-3, with D perhaps TRBD1 (6 bases). From germline, CDR1 is MGHRA and CDR2 YSYEKL. The CDR3 spans 15 residues. The ends were cut back, 9 bases at V and 0 bases at J, with 16 bases in the middle. For the CDR3, the DNA is TGCGCCAGTAGAAAGACAGGCCCTAGCACAGATACGCAGTATTTT. This sequence encodes CASRKTGPSTDTQYF.

The chain has TRBV7-2 and TRBJ1-1, with 9 nucleotides matching TRBD1. Per the germline V gene, CDR1 is SGHTA and CDR2 is FQGNSA. This CDR3 comprises 16 residues. V dropped 4 bases and J dropped 1; count of bases not matched to a gene: 7. CDR3 sequence (DNA): TGTGCCAGCAGCTCGAAACGGACAGGGGAGAACACTGAAGCTTTCTTT. This translates into CASSSKRTGENTEAFF.

V usage is TRBV29-1 and J usage is TRBJ1-2, with 9 bases matching TRBD1. V was pared by 2 bases and J by 8 bases, with 18 bases of the junction left unmatched. CDR3 length: 17 amino acids. Germline CDR1 and CDR2: SQVTM and ANQGSEA. CDR3 loop: CSVERGLGQGRSGGYTF. The CDR3, as DNA: TGCAGCGTTGAAAGGGGGCTAGGACAGGGGAGGTCGGGCGGCTACACCTTC.

V and J are TRBV3-1 (or the pseudogene TRBV3-2) and TRBJ1-1; the match to TRBD1 covers 10 bases. The CDR3 has 15 amino acids. In germline, CDR1 is LGHDT, CDR2 YNNKEL (reference sequence). V lost 5 bases to trimming and J lost 1 base; unmatched junction nucleotides: 4. Here the CDR3 reads CASSTRQGANTEAFF. The CDR3 coding sequence is TGTGCCAGCAGCACGAGACAGGGGGCGAACACTGAAGCTTTCTTT.

The chain uses TRBV18 and TRBJ2-3; 13 bases fit TRBD2. The ends lost 3 bases at V and 3 bases at J; junction bases unmatched: 6. This CDR3 comprises 17 residues. Germline V gene lookup returns CDR1 KGHSH and CDR2 LQKENI. The CDR3 spells CASSPRTSGSSTDTQYF. DNA of the CDR3: TGTGCCAGCTCACCCCGGACTAGCGGGAGTTCAACAGATACGCAGTATTTT.

The genes are TRBV18 and TRBJ2-5; perhaps TRBD1 as D (5 bases). The CDR3 spans 15 residues. The ends were cut back, 1 base at V and 5 bases at J, with 14 bases in the middle. Germline CDR1 KGHSH, CDR2 LQKENI. CDR3 sequence (DNA): TGTGCCAGCTCACCACTTCCCGACAGACGGGAGACCCAGTACTTC. Translated, it gives CASSPLPDRRETQYF.

This clone was seen only once. The chain carries TRBV30 and TRBJ2-7, with TRBD1 matching 11 bases. V was pared by 5 bases and J by 7 bases, with 10 bases of the junction left unmatched. The germline CDR1 and CDR2 sequences are GTSNPN and SVGIG (reference sequence). There are 14 residues in the CDR3. The CDR3 here is CAWRTPGQGGEQYF. In DNA form, the CDR3 reads TGTGCCTGGCGAACACCGGGACAGGGGGGAGAGCAGTACTTC.

This clone was seen only once. As DNA, the CDR3 is TGTGCCAGCAGCTTAACTACAGGGGTATCAGATACGCAGTATTTT. Amino acid sequence: CASSLTTGVSDTQYF. This rearrangement joins TRBV5-4 to TRBJ2-3; the match to TRBD1 covers 7 bases. The CDR3 consists of 15 residues. Germline V gene data show CDR1 as SGHNT and CDR2 as YYREEE (reference sequence). The V and J ends lost 2 bases and 4 bases, in that order; junction bases with no gene match: 7.

This chain connects TRBV5-1 to TRBJ1-3, with 9 positions matching TRBD1. The CDR3 totals 15 residues. The J segment lost 0 bases and the V segment lost 4 bases, leaving 2 bases of the junction unmatched. The V gene's germline CDR1 is SGHRS and CDR2 YFSETQ. The CDR3 DNA is TGCGCCAGCAGCAACAGGGGGCTCTCTGGAAACACCATATATTTT. As protein: CASSNRGLSGNTIYF. Full variable domain (missing parts from reference TRBV5-1 and TRBJ1-3): KAGVTQTPRYLIKTRGQQVTLSCSPISGHRSVSWYQQTPGQGLQFLFEYFSETQRNKGNFPGRFSGRQFSNSRSEMNVSTLELGDSALYLCASSNRGLSGNTIYFGEGSWLTVV.

The CDR3 protein is CASSYDRDPYYEQYF. Written as DNA, the CDR3 is TGTGCCAGCAGTTACGACAGGGATCCCTACTACGAGCAGTACTTC. This chain connects TRBV6-2 or TRBV6-3 to TRBJ2-7; 7 nucleotides agree with TRBD1. The CDR3 has 15 residues. Germline trimming cut 2 bases from V and 3 bases from J; bases unmatched to any gene: 7. CDR1 is MNHEY, CDR2 SVGEGT, per germline.

The rearrangement links TRBV10-3 to TRBJ2-7, with D maybe TRBD1 (6 bases). The V gene lost 0 bases and the J gene lost 2 bases, with 14 bases spanning the gap. Looked up from germline, CDR1 is ENHRY and CDR2 is SYGVKD. The CDR3 spans 16 residues. In DNA form, the CDR3 reads TGTGCCATCAGTGAGTCGTCGCAGGGGTTACCCTACGAGCAGTACTTC. It encodes CAISESSQGLPYEQYF.

The DNA of the CDR3 is TGTGCCAGTAGTATAGTTCTGTTCGGCTCTGGAAACACCATATATTTT. Residues: CASSIVLFGSGNTIYF. This chain connects TRBV19 to TRBJ1-3; D remains ambiguous. V was shortened by 1 base and J by 0 bases, with 10 bases between the two germline ends. The CDR3 loop spans 16 amino acids. Germline V gives CDR1 LNHDA, CDR2 SQIVND (reference sequence).

This clone was recorded only once. This chain connects TRBV3-1 (or the pseudogene TRBV3-2) to TRBJ2-7; D perhaps matches TRBD2 (6 bases). Looked up from germline, CDR1 is LGHDT and CDR2 is YNNKEL (reference sequence). The CDR3 has 17 residues. V was shortened by 0 bases and J by 0 bases, with 15 bases between the two germline ends. CDR3 sequence reads: CASSQEGFGTASYEQYF. In DNA form, the CDR3 reads TGTGCCAGCAGCCAAGAAGGTTTCGGGACTGCCTCCTACGAGCAGTACTTC.

This clone has a single count. The chain combines TRBV5-1 with TRBJ2-3, with TRBD1 matching 7 bases. V was pared by 3 bases and J by 2 bases, with 3 bases of the junction left unmatched. Germline V gene data show CDR1 as SGHRS and CDR2 as YFSETQ. CDR3 length equals 14 residues. CDR3 sequence: CASSSGQNTDTQYF. The CDR3 coding sequence is TGCGCCAGCAGCTCGGGACAGAACACAGATACGCAGTATTTT.

This clone was counted once. V gene TRBV10-1 combines with J gene TRBJ2-1; TRBD2 is a possible D gene (10 bases). The V gene lost 3 bases and the J gene lost 9 bases, with 30 bases spanning the gap. Germline V gene lookup returns CDR1 WNHNN and CDR2 SYGVQD (reference sequence). This CDR3 region has 19 residues. CDR3 sequence (DNA): TGCGCCAGCAGTGATGGGACAGGGATAGCGGGAGGTAAGCCCGGTGAGCAGTTCTTC. As protein: CASSDGTGIAGGKPGEQFF.

The chain joins TRBV19 to TRBJ1-6; no definite D call. V gave up 2 bases and J gave up 5 bases, with 7 bases separating them. CDR1 and CDR2 from the germline V gene are LNHDA and SQIVND (reference sequence). The CDR3 runs to 14 residues. CDR3 DNA: TGTGCCAGTAGTATATCTCTAGATAATTCACCCCTCCACTTT. It codes for CASSISLDNSPLHF.